This T cell receptor beta chain was sequenced during a study of T cell responses to AZD1222 COVID-19 vaccine. Germline CDR1 reads SEHNR; CDR2 reads FQNEAQ (reference sequence). The CDR3 covers 12 residues. The V end was cut by 8 bases, the J end by 4 bases, with 11 bases between. This clone appeared a single time. TCRdb's copy holds only in-frame clones and misses some; the assay was immunoSEQ multiplex PCR. The sample holds about 140,000 clones; approximately 94% are singletons and the top ten take 4% to 5.5%. The sample consisted of peripheral blood, taken on day 0 of AZD1222 vaccination. The sequence was collected from an adult in good health. The gene calls are TRBV7-9 and TRBJ1-2, with unresolved D. DNA for the CDR3: TGTGCCAGCGGCGGAGGCTCCTATGGCTACACCTTC. Its protein is CASGGGSYGYTF.